These 10 T cell receptor beta chains share one sample of origin, sequenced in a study of cytomegalovirus exposure and HLA in healthy donors. Researchers ran the PCR with 60 Vbeta and 13 Jbeta primers. Repertoires were generated with immunoSEQ multiplex PCR, while TCRdb's copy carries only in-frame clones and drops some. The sample shows 150,000 to 200,000 clones, 81% of them seen only once. Sequences were obtained from PBMCs. The receptors shown here come from a woman between 18 and 29 years old in good health and CMV-seropositive.

CDR3 sequence (DNA): TGTGCCAGCAGCGTAGGTACTGGGCACCAAGAGACCCAGTACTTC. This encodes CASSVGTGHQETQYF. J is TRBJ2-5 and V is TRBV9; D unresolved. Germline-derived CDR1 and CDR2 are SGDLS and YYNGEE. This CDR3 has 15 amino acids. The germline V and J ends were trimmed by 0 bases and 0 bases, with 9 bases remaining between them.

This clone occurred a few times. The chain is built from TRBV11-2 and TRBJ2-5; tentative D call: TRBD2 (6 bases). Trimming took 1 base from V and 6 from J, leaving 15 bases between them. CDR1 and CDR2 (germline): SGHAT, FQNNGV. The CDR3 is 15 residues long. Written as DNA, the CDR3 is TGTGCCAGCAGCTTAGGTGTTACTAGCTCACAGACCCAGTACTTC. It encodes CASSLGVTSSQTQYF.

This clone was recorded only once. CDR3 in DNA: TGTGCCAGCAGCGTATCTCCACAGGGGGCGCGGGAAAAACTGTTTTTT. Translated, it gives CASSVSPQGAREKLFF. V usage is TRBV9 and J usage is TRBJ1-4; 9 bases agree with TRBD1. CDR1 is SGDLS, CDR2 YYNGEE, per germline. The length of the CDR3 is 16 residues. V was clipped by 1 base and J by 8 bases; unmatched bases: 9. Complete variable domain (other parts from reference TRBV9 and TRBJ1-4): DSGVTQTPKHLITATGQRVTLRCSPRSGDLSVYWYQQSLDQGLQFLIQYYNGEERAKGNILERFSAQQFPDLHSELNLSSLELGDSALYFCASSVSPQGAREKLFFGSGTQLSVL.

The chain carries TRBV2 and TRBJ2-7; no clear D gene. V was cut by 1 base and J by 3 bases, with 7 bases left in between. The CDR3 covers 13 residues. Looked up from germline, CDR1 is SNHLY and CDR2 is FYNNEI. The CDR3 DNA is TGTGCCAGCAGTGAAGTCAGAATCTACGAGCAGTACTTC. It yields the protein CASSEVRIYEQYF.

The chain recombines TRBV2 with TRBJ2-7, with D maybe TRBD1 (6 bases). Deletions cut 7 bases from V and 5 bases from J, with 15 bases between. The CDR3 sequence is 13 residues long. CDR1 is SNHLY, CDR2 FYNNEI, per germline. CDR3 in amino acids: CASNHRVLDEQYF. CDR3 nucleotide sequence: TGTGCCAGCAACCACAGGGTACTGGACGAGCAGTACTTC. Full variable domain (outside the CDR3, taken from reference TRBV2 and TRBJ2-7): EPEVTQTPSHQVTQMGQEVILRCVPISNHLYFYWYRQILGQKVEFLVSFYNNEISEKSEIFDDQFSVERPDGSNFTLKIRSTKLEDSAMYFCASNHRVLDEQYFGPGTRLTVT.

The CDR3 loop is CAWSPRVTSGGAVEQFF. CDR3 sequence (DNA): TGTGCCTGGAGCCCTAGGGTGACTAGCGGGGGGGCAGTCGAGCAGTTCTTC. V and J are TRBV30 and TRBJ2-1; TRBD2 matches 14 bases. V dropped 3 bases and J dropped 10; count of bases not matched to a gene: 14. The CDR3 loop spans 17 amino acids. Germline assignment: CDR1 GTSNPN and CDR2 SVGIG (reference sequence).

The V gene is TRBV10-3, the J gene TRBJ2-7; 7 bases agree with TRBD1. CDR3 length: 13 residues. The J segment lost 2 bases and the V segment lost 4 bases, leaving 2 bases of the junction unmatched. Germline V CDR1 and CDR2: ENHRY, SYGVKD. CDR3 sequence: CAISAGQAYEQYF. The CDR3 DNA is TGTGCCATCAGTGCAGGACAGGCCTACGAGCAGTACTTC.

The chain's CDR3 is CASRVDGYNSPLHF. The CDR3 nucleotides are TGCGCCAGCAGGGTTGACGGGTATAATTCACCCCTCCACTTT. This chain links TRBV5-1 with TRBJ1-6; no firm D call. Between the trimmed V and J ends, which lost 5 bases and 4 bases, there was a span of 10 bases. Germline lookup yields CDR1 SGHRS and CDR2 YFSETQ. This CDR3 comprises 14 residues.

Comments on this clone: The same CDR3 is also encoded by other DNA sequences in this sample. The V and J genes are TRBV7-2 and TRBJ2-3; 13 bases align to TRBD2. The CDR3 is 16 amino acids. The V gene's germline CDR1 is SGHTA and CDR2 FQGNSA. V lost 5 bases, J lost 1 base, and 3 bases stayed unmatched. The CDR3 DNA reads TGTGCCAGCAGCCTAGGACTAGCGGGGGGCACAGATACGCAGTATTTT. This translates into CASSLGLAGGTDTQYF.

The chain joins TRBV6-5 to TRBJ1-5, with D uncertain. Germline CDR1 MNHEY, CDR2 SVGAGI. V lost 6 bases, J lost 3 bases, and 12 bases lay in between. The length of the CDR3 is 14 residues. The CDR3 here is CASRGMGLNQPQHF. In DNA, the CDR3 is TGTGCCAGCAGAGGAATGGGCCTCAATCAGCCCCAGCATTTT.